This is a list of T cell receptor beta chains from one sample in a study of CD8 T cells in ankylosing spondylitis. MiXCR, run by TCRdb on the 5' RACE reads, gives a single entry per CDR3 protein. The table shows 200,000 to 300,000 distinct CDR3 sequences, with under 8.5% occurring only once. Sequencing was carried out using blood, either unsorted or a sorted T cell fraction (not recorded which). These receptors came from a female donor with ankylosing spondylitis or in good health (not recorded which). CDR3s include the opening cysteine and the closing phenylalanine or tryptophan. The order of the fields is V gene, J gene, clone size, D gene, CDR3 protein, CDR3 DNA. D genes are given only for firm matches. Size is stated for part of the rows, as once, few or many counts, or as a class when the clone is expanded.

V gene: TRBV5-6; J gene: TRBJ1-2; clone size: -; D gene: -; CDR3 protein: CASSFGVSGTSGYTF; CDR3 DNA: TGTGCCAGCAGCTTTGGTGTCTCAGGGACGTCTGGCTACACCTTC
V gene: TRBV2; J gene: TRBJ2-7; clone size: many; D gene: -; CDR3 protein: CASSVRLQPYEQYF; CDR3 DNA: TGTGCCAGCAGTGTTCGCCTGCAGCCCTACGAGCAGTACTTC
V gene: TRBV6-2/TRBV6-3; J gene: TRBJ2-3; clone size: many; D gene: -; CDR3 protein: CASSYVQTGGPRRADTQYF; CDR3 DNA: TGTGCCAGCAGTTACGTTCAGACCGGAGGGCCGAGACGCGCAGATACGCAGTATTTT
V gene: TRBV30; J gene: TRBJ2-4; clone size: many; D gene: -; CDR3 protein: CAWRSRGQNIQYF; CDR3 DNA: TGTGCCTGGAGGAGCAGGGGCCAAAACATTCAGTACTTC
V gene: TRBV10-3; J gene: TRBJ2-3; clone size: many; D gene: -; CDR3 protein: CAISEGMTEPTQYF; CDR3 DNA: TGTGCCATCAGTGAGGGAATGACAGAGCCCACGCAGTATTTT
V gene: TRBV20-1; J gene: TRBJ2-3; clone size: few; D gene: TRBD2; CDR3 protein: CCASGLMGLAGGDTQYF; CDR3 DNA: TGCTGTGCTAGTGGTTTGATGGGGTTAGCGGGAGGAGATACGCAGTATTTT
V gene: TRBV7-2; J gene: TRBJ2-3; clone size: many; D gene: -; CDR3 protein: CASSLGLTTDTQYF; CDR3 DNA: TGTGCCAGCAGCCTTGGACTGACTACAGATACGCAGTATTTT
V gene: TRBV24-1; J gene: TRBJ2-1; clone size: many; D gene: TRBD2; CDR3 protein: CATSDTGTSYNEQFF; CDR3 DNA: TGTGCCACCAGTGACACCGGGACTAGCTACAATGAGCAGTTCTTC
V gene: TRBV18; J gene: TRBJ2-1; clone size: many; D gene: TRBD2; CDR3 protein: CASSPPLAGEDNEQFF; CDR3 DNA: TGTGCCAGCTCACCACCGTTAGCGGGAGAAGACAATGAGCAGTTCTTC
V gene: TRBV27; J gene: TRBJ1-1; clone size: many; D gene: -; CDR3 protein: CASRSRVWMNTEAFF; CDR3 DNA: TGTGCCAGCAGATCGAGGGTGTGGATGAACACTGAAGCTTTCTTT
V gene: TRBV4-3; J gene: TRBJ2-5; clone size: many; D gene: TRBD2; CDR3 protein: CASSAWTSGETQYF; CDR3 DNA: TGCGCCAGCAGCGCGTGGACTAGCGGGGAGACCCAGTACTTC
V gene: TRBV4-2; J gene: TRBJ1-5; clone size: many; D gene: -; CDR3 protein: CASSQDLQGPQHF; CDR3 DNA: TGTGCCAGCAGCCAAGACTTGCAGGGGCCCCAGCATTTT
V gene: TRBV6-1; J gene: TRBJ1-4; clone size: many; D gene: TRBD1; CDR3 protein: CASSVDRGAEKLFF; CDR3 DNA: TGTGCCAGCAGTGTCGACAGGGGCGCCGAAAAACTGTTTTTT